The clone carrying this TCR beta chain has only one observation. Trimming removed 7 bases from V and 0 bases from J, with 12 bases in between. CDR1 and CDR2 from the germline V gene are SGHAT and FQNNGV. This CDR3 region has 14 residues. The data derive from a study of blood T cells in healthy people across ages. A sample-barcoded 5' primer and a J-beta primer mix were used in a second PCR of roughly 7 to 11 cycles. Each CDR3 protein gets one entry after TCRdb re-called the 5' RACE reads with MiXCR. Of 700,000 to 1,000,000 distinct CDR3 sequences listed, about 42% are singletons. The sample was blood. V gene TRBV11-2 combines with J gene TRBJ1-1, with D possibly matching TRBD1 (5 bases). The source is a man in his 60s in good health. For the CDR3, the DNA is TGTGCCAGCACTCCGGGACGCATGAACACTGAAGCTTTCTTT. Translation gives CASTPGRMNTEAFF. Complete variable domain (other parts from reference TRBV11-2 and TRBJ1-1): EAGVAQSPRYKIIEKRQSVAFWCNPISGHATLYWYQQILGQGPKLLIQFQNNGVVDDSQLPKDRFSAERLKGVDSTLKIQPAKLEDSAVYLCASTPGRMNTEAFFGQGTRLTVV.